These 24 T cell receptor beta chains originate from one sample sequenced in a study of T cells in Graves' hyperthyroidism and ophthalmopathy. TCR beta CDR3 region amplification was performed from RNA transcripts. The HTBI primer set served for first-round RT-PCR of the TCR CDR3. TCRdb re-analysed the multiplex PCR reads in MiXCR, keeping a single row per CDR3 protein. This sample has hundreds of thousands of distinct CDR3 sequences, with 14% found just once. Specimen: blood. The receptors come from a woman aged 45-60 years with Graves' ophthalmopathy.

This clonotype was found once. A much larger clone differs from this one at a single base, so this may be a read error. The V and J genes are TRBV14 and TRBJ2-1; 10 nucleotides align to TRBD2. CDR1 is SGHDN, CDR2 FVKESK, per germline. V lost 3 bases to trimming and J lost 6 bases; unmatched junction nucleotides: 8. The CDR3 totals 16 residues. The CDR3 DNA follows: TGTGCCAGCAGCCAGTCCCTAGCGGGAGTAGTCAATGAGCAGTTCTTC. It encodes CASSQSLAGVVNEQFF.

This clonotype was counted many times. The J gene is TRBJ1-2, the V gene TRBV9; TRBD1 matches at 8 bases. Germline V gene lookup returns CDR1 SGDLS and CDR2 YYNGEE. V lost 4 bases, J lost 1 base, and 15 bases stayed unmatched. The CDR3 extends over 18 amino acids. CDR3 coding DNA: TGTGCCAGCAGCCCGACGACGTTCAGGACAGGGTTTAACTATGGCTACACCTTC. It encodes CASSPTTFRTGFNYGYTF.

This clonotype showed up many times. The rearrangement links TRBV29-1 to TRBJ2-1; tentative D call: TRBD1 (6 bases). CDR1 SQVTM and CDR2 ANQGSEA come from the germline V gene. V dropped 3 bases and J dropped 11 bases, with 11 bases sitting between them. The CDR3 sequence is 11 residues long. The CDR3, as DNA: TGCAGCGTTGAGGACAGAACGAAGCAGTTCTTC. It encodes CSVEDRTKQFF.

As for this clonotype: A much larger clone is a single base away; this may be a read error. This chain connects TRBV15 to TRBJ1-5; 7 nucleotides align to TRBD1. V was pared by 0 bases and J by 4 bases, with 12 bases of the junction left unmatched. This CDR3 is built from 18 residues. The germline CDR1 and CDR2 sequences are LNHNV and YYDKDF (reference sequence). This CDR3 reads CATSRDPVTGAGNQPQHF. The CDR3 nucleotides are TGTGCCACCAGCAGAGACCCGGTTACAGGGGCCGGGAATCAGCCCCAGCATTTT.

This clonotype was counted many times. This chain uses TRBV27 with TRBJ2-5, with TRBD2 identical over 7 bases. J gave up 4 bases and V 5 bases, and 13 bases lay outside the gene matches. Germline CDR1 is MNHEY and CDR2 is SMNVEV (reference sequence). The CDR3 extends over 16 amino acids. The CDR3 loop is CASSPLGLGGGETQYF. The CDR3 coding sequence is TGTGCCAGCAGTCCCCTTGGACTAGGAGGAGGAGAGACCCAGTACTTC.

The V and J genes are TRBV4-1 and TRBJ2-2; D gene unclear. Per the germline V gene, CDR1 is MGHRA and CDR2 is YSYEKL. Trimming left V 0 bases short and J 7 bases short, with 3 bases between. The CDR3 is made up of 12 amino acids. The CDR3: CASSQDHGELFF. The CDR3 region has the DNA TGCGCCAGCAGCCAAGATCACGGGGAGCTGTTTTTT.

The chain employs TRBV7-2 and TRBJ1-3; D is perhaps TRBD1 (6 bases). Germline-derived CDR1 and CDR2 are SGHTA and FQGNSA. The CDR3 extends over 14 amino acids. The germline V and J ends were trimmed by 2 bases and 2 bases, with 7 bases remaining between them. CDR3 in amino acids: CASSLRGAGNTIYF. The CDR3 bases are TGTGCCAGCAGCTTAAGGGGGGCTGGAAACACCATATATTTT.

For this clonotype: This may come from a read error, since a much larger clone is one base off. The CDR3 is CASSPLTGGHNEQFF. DNA for the CDR3: TGTGCCAGCAGCCCCCTAACGGGCGGGCACAATGAGCAGTTCTTC. V usage is TRBV7-9 and J usage is TRBJ2-1; D is perhaps TRBD2 (5 bases). The V end was cut by 5 bases, the J end by 5 bases, with 16 bases between. Germline lookup yields CDR1 SEHNR and CDR2 FQNEAQ (reference sequence). This CDR3 comprises 15 residues.

This chain connects TRBV7-2 to TRBJ2-5, with D possibly matching TRBD2 (6 bases). Germline V CDR1 and CDR2: SGHTA, FQGNSA. The CDR3 extends over 15 amino acids. The V gene lost 5 bases and the J gene lost 4 bases, with 17 bases spanning the gap. Here the CDR3 reads CASSLLGGQGETQYF. The CDR3 DNA sequence: TGTGCCAGCAGCCTCCTGGGAGGCCAAGGAGAGACCCAGTACTTC.

This clonotype was observed a handful of times. This may come from a read error, since a much larger clone is one base off. This is likely a read error, given that the CDR3 carries no conserved phenylalanine or tryptophan at its end. The chain recombines TRBV5-1 with TRBJ2-1; 9 bases are a match to TRBD2. Unmatched junction bases numbered 4, after V lost 5 bases and J lost 4 bases. CDR3 length equals 14 residues. Germline V CDR1 and CDR2: SGHRS, YFSETQ. The chain's CDR3 is CASSSGSWYNEQFL. The CDR3 coding sequence is TGCGCCAGCAGTAGCGGGAGCTGGTACAATGAGCAGTTCCTC.

Comments on this clonotype: This may stem from a read error, because a much larger clone lies one nucleotide away. The gene calls are TRBV28 and TRBJ2-1, with D tentatively TRBD1 (6 bases). CDR3 length: 13 residues. CDR1 and CDR2 from the germline V gene are MDHEN and SYDVKM. The CDR3 reads CANSSGQTIEQFF. The CDR3 nucleotides are TGTGCCAACAGTTCGGGACAAACCATTGAGCAGTTCTTC.

The chain joins TRBV19 to TRBJ1-5; D is ambiguous. Germline-derived CDR1 and CDR2 are LNHDA and SQIVND (reference sequence). With 3 bases removed from V and 0 bases from J, the gap between germline ends came to 6 bases. This CDR3 region has 14 residues. The CDR3 bases are TGTGCCAGTAGTATCAGTAATAGCAATCAGCCCCAGCATTTT. Translated, it gives CASSISNSNQPQHF.

This clonotype was detected ten times or more. The rearrangement uses TRBV5-6 and TRBJ2-7; TRBD2 matches at 12 bases. CDR3 length: 19 amino acids. J lost 1 base, V lost 0 bases, and 11 bases had no gene match. CDR1 is SGHDT, CDR2 YYEEEE, per germline. The CDR3 region is CASSLVPRLAGGRSYEQYF. The DNA for the CDR3 is TGTGCCAGCAGCTTGGTTCCGCGTCTAGCGGGAGGGCGGTCCTACGAGCAGTACTTC.

This clonotype was counted once. This chain uses TRBV7-2 with TRBJ2-1; TRBD2 agrees at 9 bases. With V trimmed by 5 bases and J by 0 bases, 14 bases remained unmatched. CDR3 length: 19 residues. The germline V gene has CDR1 SGHTA and CDR2 FQGNSA. CDR3 sequence reads: CASSPIGGLAGSSYNEQFF. Written as DNA, the CDR3 is TGTGCCAGCAGCCCAATTGGGGGCCTAGCGGGGAGCTCCTACAATGAGCAGTTCTTC.

This clonotype was recorded many times. The chain combines TRBV20-1 with TRBJ2-1; 11 bases map to TRBD2. The trim removed 3 bases at V and 4 bases at J, leaving 8 bases unmatched. This CDR3 is built from 16 residues. Germline CDR1 DFQATT, CDR2 SNEGSKA (reference sequence). The CDR3 coding sequence is TGCAGTGCTAGGCTTGAGGGGACTAGCGGTTACAATGAGCAGTTCTTC. Protein: CSARLEGTSGYNEQFF.

The CDR3 is CSQETGRPSDTQYF. DNA for the CDR3: TGCAGTCAAGAGACGGGCAGGCCATCAGATACGCAGTATTTT. V usage is TRBV20-1 and J usage is TRBJ2-3; D not resolved. The CDR3 sequence is 14 residues long. With 8 bases removed from V and 4 bases from J, the gap between germline ends came to 19 bases. Germline V gene data show CDR1 as DFQATT and CDR2 as SNEGSKA (reference sequence).

This clonotype came up many times. The chain has TRBV30 and TRBJ1-1; no clear D. Germline V lookup: CDR1 GTSNPN, CDR2 SVGIG (reference sequence). The CDR3 covers 13 residues. V gave up 2 bases and J gave up 0 bases, with 7 bases separating them. The CDR3 bases are TGTGCCTGGAGTTTGGATATGAACACTGAAGCTTTCTTT. As protein: CAWSLDMNTEAFF.

This clonotype showed up many times. This rearrangement joins TRBV5-1 to TRBJ2-2; D tentatively reads TRBD1 or TRBD2 (5 bases each). Looked up from germline, CDR1 is SGHRS and CDR2 is YFSETQ. V lost 5 bases and J lost 5, with 13 bases in between. The CDR3 is 14 amino acids. CDR3: CASRDIEGTGELFF. DNA for the CDR3: TGCGCCAGCAGGGACATCGAGGGAACCGGGGAGCTGTTTTTT.

The J gene is TRBJ2-5, the V gene TRBV5-4, with a possible D match to TRBD1 (5 bases). The CDR3 runs to 15 residues. Germline lookup yields CDR1 SGHNT and CDR2 YYREEE (reference sequence). The V gene lost 3 bases and the J gene lost 5 bases, with 17 bases spanning the gap. The CDR3 here is CASSSHQGTGETQYF. The CDR3 DNA reads TGTGCCAGCAGCTCACACCAGGGAACCGGGGAGACCCAGTACTTC.

Only a few counts were recorded for this clonotype. This chain links TRBV9 with TRBJ2-1; 11 bases map to TRBD2. With 4 bases clipped from V and 0 bases from J, the junction kept 3 bases outside the gene matches. CDR3 length: 16 residues. CDR1 and CDR2 from the germline V gene are SGDLS and YYNGEE. The CDR3 is CASSSGLAASYNEQFF. The CDR3 nucleotides are TGTGCCAGCAGCTCGGGACTAGCGGCCTCCTACAATGAGCAGTTCTTC.

Regarding this clonotype: A much larger clone lies a single base off, so this may be a read error. Here the CDR3 reads CASSRMGSGQPQHF. The CDR3, as DNA: TGTGCCAGCAGCCGAATGGGGTCTGGGCAGCCCCAGCATTTT. This sequence joins TRBV3-1 and TRBJ1-5; D uncertain. CDR3 length: 14 residues. V was pared by 4 bases and J by 7 bases, with 14 bases between. Per germline, CDR1 LGHDT and CDR2 YNNKEL (reference sequence).

Ten or more counts support this clonotype. This chain connects TRBV27 to TRBJ1-1; D ambiguous. Germline V gene sequence: CDR1 MNHEY, CDR2 SMNVEV (reference sequence). Trimming took off 5 bases at V and 0 bases at J, with 4 bases between the two ends. The length of the CDR3 is 12 residues. The CDR3 loop reads CASSTLNTEAFF. In DNA form, the CDR3 reads TGTGCCAGCAGTACCTTGAACACTGAAGCTTTCTTT.

This clonotype has ten or more counts. CDR3 loop: CASSLGTGKGNQPQHF. DNA of the CDR3: TGCGCCAGCAGCTTGGGGACAGGGAAGGGCAATCAGCCCCAGCATTTT. This chain connects TRBV5-1 to TRBJ1-5; the match to TRBD1 covers 8 bases. The J segment lost 2 bases and the V segment lost 0 bases, leaving 4 bases of the junction unmatched. This CDR3 has 16 residues. Germline V gene lookup returns CDR1 SGHRS and CDR2 YFSETQ.

In its sample, this clonotype was seen many times. The gene calls are TRBV3-1 and TRBJ1-1; D is uncertain. This CDR3 has 13 amino acids. CDR1 is LGHDT, CDR2 YNNKEL, per germline (reference sequence). The V end was cut by 4 bases, the J end by 1 base, with 7 bases between. CDR3 DNA sequence: TGTGCCAGCAGCCGGAATCAGAACACTGAAGCTTTCTTT. It translates to CASSRNQNTEAFF.